Reported below is one T cell receptor beta chain. The antigen is unknown. This specimen belongs to a study of regulatory T cells in long-lasting Graves disease. This sample's time point: newly diagnosed GD, antithyroid drugs for less than 3 months. The authors made the TCR library using RNA they extracted from PBMCs. Blood from the periphery, approximately 9 milliliters in all, was drawn into EDTA tubes. Findings and caveats of the study: TRBV28 was favored in persistent disease, as were TRBJ1-2 and TRBJ2-5.

CDR3 length: 14 amino acids. V shed 3 bases and J 6 bases; nucleotides not matched to a gene: 5. In germline, CDR1 is SEHNR, CDR2 FQNEAQ (reference sequence). CDR3-region Arm-PCR and iRepertoire HTBI primers produced the TCR beta libraries. Per the original methods: Overall, samples carried 62 TRBV and 14 TRBJ segments. Each CDR3 protein is one row after TCRdb ran MiXCR on the multiplex PCR reads. Here the V and J calls rest on TCRdb's processing, not on the authors' analysis. The top ten clones hold around 36% of a sample with about 300,000 distinct CDR3 sequences, over 15% of them seen once. This chain links TRBV7-9 with TRBJ2-1; TRBD1 matches 7 bases. Sequencing was performed on peripheral blood mononuclear cells (PBMCs), taken at new diagnosis, from a patient treated with antithyroid drugs. The sequence came from a female donor with Graves disease. The CDR3: CASSFGTVSNEQFF. The CDR3, as DNA: TGTGCCAGCAGCTTCGGGACAGTATCCAATGAGCAGTTCTTC.